This T cell receptor beta chain is from a study of early T cells in non-severe SARS-CoV-2 infection. CDR1 is SGHRS, CDR2 YFSETQ, per germline. J gave up 4 bases and V 4 bases, and 5 bases lay outside the gene matches. The CDR3 length is 14 residues. Attachment of unique molecular identifiers to individual cDNA molecules was performed. TCRdb passed the 5' RACE reads through MiXCR, listing each CDR3 protein once. This sample has fewer than 120,000 distinct CDR3 sequences, with around an eighth found just once. This clonotype was observed a single time. This rearrangement joins TRBV5-1 to TRBJ2-3; 8 nucleotides line up with TRBD2. The sequencing here drew on whole blood, taken at baseline. The sequence came from an adult who was a healthcare worker with PCR-confirmed SARS-CoV-2 infection or an uninfected control (not recorded which). CDR3 sequence (DNA): TGCGCCAGCAGCCGGGGACTAGTACCAGATACGCAGTATTTT. It codes for CASSRGLVPDTQYF.